This T cell receptor beta chain was retrieved from a study of shared clonotypes between healthy human individuals. Germline V CDR1 and CDR2: MNHEY, SMNVEV (reference sequence). The V and J ends lost 2 bases and 3 bases respectively, with 17 bases between them. The CDR3 length is 17 residues. Some clones are missing from TCRdb's copy, which holds only in-frame ones; the method was immunoSEQ multiplex PCR. The table records about half a million clones, about 72% of them present only once. The sequence derives from a middle-aged woman in good health. Some clones in this sample may be carry-over from other donors' samples. This rearrangement joins TRBV27 to TRBJ2-4; no definite D call. The specimen was PBMCs. The CDR3 here is CASSLSPVLVGKNIQYF. DNA of the CDR3: TGTGCCAGCAGTTTAAGCCCGGTTCTAGTGGGCAAAAACATTCAGTACTTC.